This T cell receptor beta chain was observed in a study of cytomegalovirus exposure and HLA in healthy donors. PCR amplification relied on 60 Vbeta primers (plus 13 Jbeta primers). Here immunoSEQ multiplex PCR was the method, and the copy in TCRdb shows in-frame clones only, minus some. The sample lists approximately 60,000 clones, roughly 83% seen once, with around 4.5% in the top ten. V lost 4 bases to trimming and J lost 7 bases; unmatched junction nucleotides: 4. The CDR3 is 14 amino acids. In germline, CDR1 is MNHNY, CDR2 SVGAGI (reference sequence). This clonotype was sampled from a young man in good health and CMV-seronegative. The J gene is TRBJ2-3, the V gene TRBV6-6; 11 positions match TRBD2. The sequencing sample was made of PBMCs. The CDR3 nucleotides are TGTGCCAGCAGTTTGTCTAGCGGGGGGAATACGCAGTATTTT. This sequence encodes CASSLSSGGNTQYF.